The clone carrying this T cell receptor beta chain was recorded at least ten times. The data were taken from a study of T cell repertoires in cytomegalovirus infection. Study-wide background: It can be stated that public TCR beta signatures indicated CMV infection as well as a matching HLA type.

V lost 6 bases to trimming and J lost 5 bases, with 10 bases between them. The CDR3 sequence is 12 residues long. Via MiXCR, TCRdb re-called the reads, giving one row per CDR3 protein. The repertoire includes about 200,000 distinct CDR3 sequences, more than 9% of them detected once, and about 4.6% sits in the top ten. This chain connects TRBV23-1 to TRBJ2-5, with D perhaps matching TRBD1 or TRBD2 (5 bases each). TRBV23-1 is annotated as an ORF whose role is uncertain. This TCR came from a human donor in good health (CMV status not recorded). Some clones in this sample may be carry-over from other donors' samples. The sequencing sample was made of PBMCs. The CDR3, as DNA: TGCGCCAGCAGGGGGGACGAGGAGACCCAGTACTTC. Amino acids: CASRGDEETQYF.